This is a list of T cell receptor beta chains from one sample in a study of T cell responses to AZD1222 COVID-19 vaccine. TCRdb keeps only in-frame clones here, not all; method: immunoSEQ multiplex PCR. The sample lists roughly 130,000 clones, 91% occurring once. This sample comprised peripheral blood, obtained on day 0 of AZD1222 vaccination. Receptors were obtained from an adult in good health. Both conserved end residues are part of each CDR3. Fields, in order: J gene, clone size, V gene, D gene, CDR3 DNA, CDR3 protein. The D gene is left open where the match is weak. Size values are once, few and many counts, or a class for expanded clones, and some rows have none.

TRBJ1-2 - TRBV7-3 - TGTGCCAGCAGCTATTATGGGGACTATGGCTACACCTTC CASSYYGDYGYTF
TRBJ1-3 - TRBV19 TRBD1 TGTGCCACCACCCGGGACAGGGGGCTTGACACCATATATTTT CATTRDRGLDTIYF
TRBJ1-5 - TRBV10-1 - TGCGCCAGAGGTGGGGGGGCGAATCAGCCCCAGCATTTT CARGGGANQPQHF
TRBJ1-1 - TRBV20-1 - TGCAGTGTTGGTGGGGACACTGAAGCTTTCTTT CSVGGDTEAFF
TRBJ2-7 - TRBV6-5 TRBD2 TGTGCCAGCATTCCGGGGGGGACATCCTACGAGCAGTACTTC CASIPGGTSYEQYF
TRBJ1-5 - TRBV2 - TGTGCCAGCAGTGAAGGGTCAAATGCCCCTAGCAATCAGCCCCAGCATTTT CASSEGSNAPSNQPQHF
TRBJ1-4 - TRBV7-2 - TGTGCCAGCAGCTTAGATGGACAGTCGAATGAAAAACTGTTTTTT CASSLDGQSNEKLFF
TRBJ2-3 - TRBV4-1 TRBD2 TGCGCCAGCAGCCAAGGACTAGCGGTAACAGATACGCAGTATTTT CASSQGLAVTDTQYF
TRBJ1-1 - TRBV3-1/TRBV3-2 TRBD1 TGTGCCAGCAGCGTTAATAACAGGGGGAGTAATGGGACTTTCTTT CASSVNNRGSNGTFF
TRBJ2-5 - TRBV10-1 - TGCGCCAGCAGTGGAGCCCCGCCGGAGCGGGTGAGAGAGACCCAGTACTTC CASSGAPPERVRETQYF
TRBJ1-5 - TRBV29-1 - TGCAGCGTCAGGGACAGCAATCAGCCCCAGCATTTT CSVRDSNQPQHF
TRBJ2-1 - TRBV19 TRBD1 TGTGCCAGTAGTCGACAGGGGAGGAATGAGCAGTTCTTC CASSRQGRNEQFF
TRBJ2-7 - TRBV5-1 TRBD1 TGCGCCAGCAGCTTGGGTGGGACAGGGGAGTGGAACGAGCAGTACTTC CASSLGGTGEWNEQYF
TRBJ1-4 - TRBV6-6 - TGTGCCACCCACCGGGACCGACTTGAAAAACTGTTTTTT CATHRDRLEKLFF
TRBJ2-1 - TRBV3-1/TRBV3-2 TRBD2 TGTGCCAGCAGCAAAAGTTCCGGGGGGAGCTCCTACAATGAGCAGTTCTTC CASSKSSGGSSYNEQFF
TRBJ2-1 - TRBV29-1 - TGCAGCGTTGTGAACAATGAGCAGTTCTTC CSVVNNEQFF
TRBJ2-7 - TRBV4-1 TRBD1 TGCGCCAGCAGCCCGACAGGGTACGAGCAGTACTTC CASSPTGYEQYF
TRBJ1-5 - TRBV6-4 - TGTGCCAGCAGTGACAAGGCGGATAGCAATCAGCCCCAGCATTTT CASSDKADSNQPQHF
TRBJ2-3 - TRBV5-1 - TGCGCCAGCAGCTTGGGCGGGGTATCCACAGATACGCAGTATTTT CASSLGGVSTDTQYF
TRBJ1-1 - TRBV27 TRBD1 TGTGCCAGCAGTTTAGCAGGGGGCGACACTGAAGCTTTCTTT CASSLAGGDTEAFF
TRBJ1-1 - TRBV9 TRBD1 TGTGCCAGCAGCGTAGCGACAGGGGCCGAGGCTTTCTTT CASSVATGAEAFF
TRBJ1-1 - TRBV30 - TGTGCCTGGAGTGTATTGGGTTTGGGCGCTTTCTTT CAWSVLGLGAFF
TRBJ2-3 - TRBV6-4 - TGTGCCAGCAGTGCCGCGCAGGGAAGCACAGATACGCAGTATTTT CASSAAQGSTDTQYF
TRBJ2-7 - TRBV29-1 - TGCAGCGCTAGAATGGGTACGGGAAAAACCTACGAGCAGTACTTC CSARMGTGKTYEQYF
TRBJ1-3 - TRBV19 TRBD1 TGTGCCAGTACCCCACAGGGGAACTCTGGAAACACCATATATTTT CASTPQGNSGNTIYF
TRBJ1-2 - TRBV9 - TGTGCCAGCAGCACACAGGGAGTAAATGGCTACACCTTC CASSTQGVNGYTF
TRBJ2-1 once TRBV11-2 - TGTGCCAGCACTTCTCGGGCTAGTTTTTACAATGAGCAGTTCTTC CASTSRASFYNEQFF
TRBJ2-7 - TRBV7-2 TRBD1 TGTGCCAGCAGCTCTCCGGGACAGCGCTACGAGCAGTACTTC CASSSPGQRYEQYF
TRBJ1-5 - TRBV18 - TGTGCCAGCTCAAAGGGGGTGGATCAGCCCCAGCATTTT CASSKGVDQPQHF
TRBJ2-3 - TRBV7-2 - TGTGCCAGCAGCTTGGAGGGTTTGGATACGCAGTATTTT CASSLEGLDTQYF
TRBJ2-7 - TRBV14 TRBD1 TGTGCCAGCAGCCAAGTCCCGTTTGGGACAGACGAGCAGTACTTC CASSQVPFGTDEQYF
TRBJ1-6 - TRBV11-2 - TGTGCCAGCAGCTTTTCTCGGCGCTCCTATAATTCACCCCTCCACTTT CASSFSRRSYNSPLHF
TRBJ1-1 few TRBV11-3 - TGTGCCAGCAGCTTGGGACAGAACACTGAAGCTTTCTTT CASSLGQNTEAFF
TRBJ2-5 - TRBV6-5 TRBD2 TGTGCCAGCAGCCTAGCGGGAGGAGAGACCCAGTACTTC CASSLAGGETQYF
TRBJ2-1 once TRBV7-3 - TGTGCCAGCAGCTCGAGACAGAACAATGAGCAGTTCTTC CASSSRQNNEQFF
TRBJ2-7 - TRBV27 - TGTGCCAGCAGGGAAGACTATCAGCAGTACTTC CASREDYQQYF
TRBJ2-1 - TRBV5-1 - TGCGCCAGCAGCTCGCCCCGGGAGCCGGTTGATGAGCAGTTCTTC CASSSPREPVDEQFF
TRBJ2-2 - TRBV24-1 - TGTGCCACCAGTGCCCTAGCGACCGGGGAGCTGTTTTTT CATSALATGELFF
TRBJ2-3 - TRBV7-8 - TGTGCCAGCAGCTTAGAACAGGCGAGCACAGATACGCAGTATTTT CASSLEQASTDTQYF
TRBJ1-2 - TRBV9 TRBD1 TGTGCCAGCAGCGATTGGACAGGCGTGAGCTACACCTTC CASSDWTGVSYTF
TRBJ2-1 once TRBV27 TRBD2 TGTGCCAGCAGTTTCCCCGGGACTAGCAGGTACAATGAGCAGTTCTTC CASSFPGTSRYNEQFF
TRBJ2-4 - TRBV13 TRBD2 TGTGCCAGCAGCCCCCGGATAGCGGGATTGAAAAACATTCAGTACTTC CASSPRIAGLKNIQYF
TRBJ2-7 - TRBV6-1 - TGTGCCAGTAAACTGGGACTTCCCTACGAGCAGTACTTC CASKLGLPYEQYF
TRBJ2-5 - TRBV7-9 TRBD2 TGTGCCAGCAGCTCCATGGCGGGAGGGCCGAGGGGAGAGACCCAGTACTTC CASSSMAGGPRGETQYF
TRBJ2-1 - TRBV5-4 - TGTGCCAGCAGCGATAGTGACCGTGGGGGGTTGACTGAGCAGTTCTTC CASSDSDRGGLTEQFF
TRBJ2-1 once TRBV5-4 - TGTGCCAGCCTCTCCCCCCACAATGAGCAGTTCTTC CASLSPHNEQFF
TRBJ2-1 - TRBV5-1 - TGCGCCAGCAGCTTCGGGCAGGGGTACAATGAGCAGTTCTTC CASSFGQGYNEQFF
TRBJ1-2 - TRBV7-9 - TGTGCCAGCAGCTTAACGGGGATGGAGGGCTACACCTTC CASSLTGMEGYTF
TRBJ2-7 - TRBV5-1 TRBD1 TGCGCCAGCGCAAATCAGGGGGCGAGCGAGCAGTACTTC CASANQGASEQYF
TRBJ2-7 - TRBV12-3/TRBV12-4 - TGTGCCAGCAGTTTATGGACCTACGAGCAGTACTTC CASSLWTYEQYF
TRBJ2-1 - TRBV12-5 TRBD2 TGTGCTAGTGGTTTGACGACTAGCGGGAGATACAATGAGCAGTTCTTC CASGLTTSGRYNEQFF
TRBJ1-1 - TRBV27 - TGTGCCAGCAGTGCCATGACAGTGAACACTGAAGCTTTCTTT CASSAMTVNTEAFF
TRBJ2-1 - TRBV7-9 - TGTGCCAGCAGCTGGGAGACTAGTAAGAAAAATGAGCAGTTCTTC CASSWETSKKNEQFF
TRBJ1-1 - TRBV6-5 - TGTGCCAGCAAGAACCCAGACAAGAACACTGAAGCTTTCTTT CASKNPDKNTEAFF